This T cell receptor (beta chain) was captured by sequencing in a study of cytomegalovirus exposure and HLA in healthy donors. Overall study context: Within an early data release were 65 million to 90 million unique TCRs drawn from HLA-typed donors.

Study results and caveats: TCR sequences were mostly rare, though some public TCRs occurred in many donors.

This PCR relied on a set of 60 Vbeta primers and 13 Jbeta primers. The assay was immunoSEQ multiplex PCR, and TCRdb's table has in-frame clones only and misses some. Among under 150,000 clones listed, 76% were seen once. The CDR3 contains 13 residues. Trimming removed 2 bases from V and 1 base from J, with 6 bases in between. Germline CDR1 reads SGHRS; CDR2 reads YFSETQ. As for this clone: Its antigen is as yet unknown. At the DNA level, this CDR3 is encoded by other sequences in the same sample as well.

This clonotype originated in a woman in her 40s in good health and CMV-seronegative. Specimen: PBMCs. J is TRBJ1-1 and V is TRBV5-1; tentatively, D is TRBD1 (5 bases). This chain's CDR3 is CASSLTGNTEAFF. The CDR3 region has the DNA TGCGCCAGCAGCTTAACAGGGAACACTGAAGCTTTCTTT.